Presented here are 2 T cell receptor beta chains from one specimen sequenced in a study of T cell changes during pregnancy in multiple sclerosis. Method: immunoSEQ multiplex PCR; TCRdb's copy keeps in-frame clones and lacks some. The table lists over 70,000 clones, approximately 90% of them singletons. Sequencing used peripheral blood, obtained in the first trimester of pregnancy. These receptors were collected from a female donor in good health, enrolled as a control in a pregnancy study.

This chain uses TRBV7-9 with TRBJ2-3; 10 bases align to TRBD1. CDR1 and CDR2 from the germline V gene are SEHNR and FQNEAQ (reference sequence). V lost 4 bases and J lost 0; bases outside the gene matches: 4. This CDR3 has 16 residues. The CDR3 protein is CASSSTGGESTDTQYF. The CDR3 nucleotides are TGTGCCAGCAGCTCGACAGGGGGCGAAAGCACAGATACGCAGTATTTT.

The rearrangement uses TRBV29-1 and TRBJ2-5; maybe TRBD1 (6 bases). V lost 6 bases and J 4 bases, leaving 18 bases between the germline ends. Germline CDR1 reads SQVTM; CDR2 reads ANQGSEA. CDR3 size: 14 residues. The CDR3 reads CSVTRDIERETQYF. CDR3 sequence (DNA): TGCAGCGTCACCCGGGACATAGAGAGAGAGACCCAGTACTTC. Together with reference TRBV29-1 and TRBJ2-5, the CDR3 gives the full variable domain: SAVISQKPSRDICQRGTSLTIQCQVDSQVTMMFWYRQQPGQSLTLIATANQGSEATYESGFVIDKFPISRPNLTFSTLTVSNMSPEDSSIYLCSVTRDIERETQYFGPGTRLLVL.